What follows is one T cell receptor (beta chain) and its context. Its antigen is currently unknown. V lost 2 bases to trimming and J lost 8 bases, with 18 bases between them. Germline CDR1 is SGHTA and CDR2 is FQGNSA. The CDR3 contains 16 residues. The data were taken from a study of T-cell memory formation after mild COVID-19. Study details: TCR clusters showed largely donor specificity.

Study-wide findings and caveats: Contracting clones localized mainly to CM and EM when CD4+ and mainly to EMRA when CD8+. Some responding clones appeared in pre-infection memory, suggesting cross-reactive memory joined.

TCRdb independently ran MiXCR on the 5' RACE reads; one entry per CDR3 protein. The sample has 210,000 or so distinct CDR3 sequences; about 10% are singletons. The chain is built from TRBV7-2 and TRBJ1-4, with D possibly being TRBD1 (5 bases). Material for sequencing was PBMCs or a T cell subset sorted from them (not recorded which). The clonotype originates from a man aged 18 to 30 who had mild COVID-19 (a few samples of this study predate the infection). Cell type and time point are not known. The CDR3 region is CASSLRPGGAGEKLFF. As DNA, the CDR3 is TGTGCCAGCAGCTTAAGACCGGGAGGGGCGGGGGAAAAACTGTTTTTT. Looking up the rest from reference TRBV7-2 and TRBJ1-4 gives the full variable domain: GAGVSQSPSNKVTEKGKDVELRCDPISGHTALYWYRQSLGQGLEFLIYFQGNSAPDKSGLPSDRFSAERTGGSVSTLTIQRTQQEDSAVYLCASSLRPGGAGEKLFFGSGTQLSVL.